This TCR beta chain is drawn from a study of early T cells in non-severe SARS-CoV-2 infection. Study observations and caveats: Reliance on VDJdb matching favored anti-spike CD8 responses; private and CD4 specificities were missed.

In its sample, this clonotype was seen many times. Its specificity is not known. Attached unique molecular identifiers marked individual cDNA molecules. TCRdb used MiXCR to reprocess the 5' RACE reads, holding one entry per CDR3 protein. This repertoire shows around 30,000 distinct CDR3 sequences, around 5.6% found once; its top ten account for approximately 7.5%. The V segment lost 5 bases and the J segment 4 bases; nucleotides outside the gene matches: 8. Germline loops: CDR1 DFQATT, CDR2 SNEGSKA (reference sequence). The CDR3 is made up of 16 amino acids. The gene calls are TRBV20-1 and TRBJ2-3; 14 nucleotides align to TRBD2. The sequenced material came from whole blood. This sequence was found in an adult who was a healthcare worker with PCR-confirmed SARS-CoV-2 infection or an uninfected control (not recorded which). The CDR3 is CSAPRLAGGPPDTQYF. The CDR3 DNA follows: TGCAGTGCTCCCCGACTAGCGGGGGGGCCCCCAGATACGCAGTATTTT.